One sample yielded the 17 T cell receptor beta chains listed below, sequenced in a study of shared clonotypes between healthy human individuals. The table came from immunoSEQ multiplex PCR; TCRdb's copy has only in-frame clones and leaves some out. The sample holds about 600,000 clones, about 97% seen once. Material: naive CD4+ T cells sorted from blood. Subset here: CD45RA+ positively selected. The receptors stem from a woman aged 25 to 39 in good health.

V and J are TRBV6-5 and TRBJ2-7; D remains ambiguous. This CDR3 region has 13 residues. Germline CDR1 MNHEY, CDR2 SVGAGI. The V gene lost 6 bases and the J gene lost 1 base, with 10 bases spanning the gap. The DNA for the CDR3 is TGTGCCAGCAGACGCGACGGTTCCTACGAGCAGTACTTC. Amino acids: CASRRDGSYEQYF.

This chain links TRBV4-2 with TRBJ1-1; D gene unclear. V lost 2 bases and J lost 0, with 4 bases in between. Per the germline V gene, CDR1 is LGHNA and CDR2 is YNFKEQ. The CDR3 covers 13 residues. The CDR3 here is CASSQLVNTEAFF. The CDR3 DNA reads as TGTGCCAGCAGCCAATTAGTGAACACTGAAGCTTTCTTT.

The chain employs TRBV28 and TRBJ1-3, with 8 bases matching TRBD1. Looked up from germline, CDR1 is MDHEN and CDR2 is SYDVKM. V dropped 5 bases and J dropped 4; count of bases not matched to a gene: 4. The CDR3 runs to 14 residues. CDR3 region: CASSNDRGGNTIYF. The CDR3 DNA reads TGTGCCAGCAGTAACGACAGGGGAGGAAACACCATATATTTT.

V gene TRBV2 combines with J gene TRBJ2-1; the match to TRBD2 covers 9 bases. CDR1 is SNHLY, CDR2 FYNNEI, per germline. The CDR3 is 14 amino acids. V dropped 6 bases and J dropped 6; count of bases not matched to a gene: 6. The CDR3 DNA follows: TGTGCCAGCAGCGCGGGAGGGCCTATCAATGAGCAGTTCTTC. Translation gives CASSAGGPINEQFF.

The V gene is TRBV28, the J gene TRBJ2-4; 12 positions match TRBD2. CDR1 is MDHEN and CDR2 is SYDVKM in the germline V gene. The ends lost 5 bases at V and 4 bases at J; junction bases unmatched: 12. CDR3 length equals 18 residues. CDR3 loop: CASSTPPGLAGLKNIQYF. CDR3 bases: TGTGCCAGCAGTACTCCTCCGGGACTAGCGGGTTTAAAAAACATTCAGTACTTC.

The CDR3 region has the DNA TGCGCCAGCAGCGACGGGACTAGCGGATACACAGATACGCAGTATTTT. It translates to CASSDGTSGYTDTQYF. The chain uses TRBV5-1 and TRBJ2-3, with 11 nucleotides matching TRBD2. The CDR3 consists of 16 residues. In germline, CDR1 is SGHRS, CDR2 YFSETQ. V lost 4 bases, J lost 2 bases, and 6 bases stayed unmatched.

V usage is TRBV5-1 and J usage is TRBJ1-3, with 7 positions matching TRBD1. Per the germline V gene, CDR1 is SGHRS and CDR2 is YFSETQ. V trimming: 0 bases; J trimming: 0 bases; junction bases outside the gene matches: 6. The CDR3 covers 17 residues. Here the CDR3 DNA reads TGCGCCAGCAGCTTGGAGGGGGACAGCTCCTCTGGAAACACCATATATTTT. Its protein is CASSLEGDSSSGNTIYF.

V is TRBV9 and J is TRBJ2-1; 7 nucleotides line up with TRBD2. The V and J ends lost 3 bases and 7 bases, in that order; junction bases with no gene match: 13. Germline V gene sequence: CDR1 SGDLS, CDR2 YYNGEE. The CDR3 is 16 amino acids. The CDR3 protein is CASSADVGGTQNEQFF. The CDR3 coding sequence is TGTGCCAGCAGCGCGGATGTCGGGGGGACTCAAAATGAGCAGTTCTTC.

The CDR3 DNA reads as TGTGCCAGCAGAAGACTAGCGGCCACAGATACGCAGTATTTT. This gives the protein CASRRLAATDTQYF. The rearrangement joins TRBV2 to TRBJ2-3, with 9 bases that match TRBD2. This CDR3 contains 14 residues. The V gene end was trimmed by 6 bases and the J gene end by 2 bases; junction bases not matched to a gene: 3. From germline, CDR1 is SNHLY and CDR2 FYNNEI. The full variable domain, completed using reference TRBV2 and TRBJ2-3, is EPEVTQTPSHQVTQMGQEVILRCVPISNHLYFYWYRQILGQKVEFLVSFYNNEISEKSEIFDDQFSVERPDGSNFTLKIRSTKLEDSAMYFCASRRLAATDTQYFGPGTRLTVL.

CDR3 sequence (DNA): TGTGCCAGTACCCAGGGGGCGGGTACCGGGGAGCTGTTTTTT. This translates into CASTQGAGTGELFF. The chain couples TRBV19 to TRBJ2-2, with TRBD1 identical over 8 bases. Germline CDR1 and CDR2: LNHDA and SQIVND (reference sequence). The CDR3 has 14 residues. V lost 7 bases to trimming and J lost 5 bases; unmatched junction nucleotides: 6.

The genes are TRBV6-5 and TRBJ2-7, with D unclear. V was trimmed by 0 bases and J by 2 bases, leaving 11 bases between them. Germline V lookup: CDR1 MNHEY, CDR2 SVGAGI. The CDR3 is 15 residues long. The DNA for the CDR3 is TGTGCCAGCAGTTACTCGAGTCTAATGGCCTACGAGCAGTACTTC. Residues: CASSYSSLMAYEQYF.

The V and J genes are TRBV5-4 and TRBJ2-5; unclear D gene. The CDR3 runs to 17 residues. CDR1 and CDR2 (germline): SGHNT, YYREEE (reference sequence). Trimming left V 4 bases short and J 1 base short, with 20 bases between. The CDR3 nucleotides read TGTGCCAGCAGCCCCCAGAACCGAGACGATTCCCAAGAGACCCAGTACTTC. It translates to CASSPQNRDDSQETQYF.

The rearrangement uses TRBV19 and TRBJ2-7; possible D gene TRBD1, 5 bases. This CDR3 region has 14 residues. CDR1 and CDR2 from the germline V gene are LNHDA and SQIVND (reference sequence). V gave up 5 bases and J gave up 2 bases, with 13 bases separating them. The CDR3 region has the DNA TGTGCCAGTAGTCTCCAGGGTTCAACCTACGAGCAGTACTTC. It specifies CASSLQGSTYEQYF.

The chain carries TRBV28 and TRBJ2-3; tentative D call: TRBD2 (6 bases). Trimming shortened V by 4 bases and J by 3 bases, and 17 bases separated the two germline ends. Germline CDR1 MDHEN, CDR2 SYDVKM. The length of the CDR3 is 16 residues. CDR3 in amino acids: CASSSLRGYLTDTQYF. In DNA, the CDR3 is TGTGCCAGCAGTTCCCTCCGGGGGTATTTGACAGATACGCAGTATTTT.

The CDR3 loop is CASSQDRSTPGRTEAFF. CDR3 sequence (DNA): TGCGCCAGCAGCCAAGACCGCTCCACTCCAGGGAGGACTGAAGCTTTCTTT. The chain is built from TRBV4-1 and TRBJ1-1; tentative D call: TRBD1 (5 bases). V lost 0 bases and J 5 bases, leaving 19 bases between the germline ends. The CDR3 covers 17 residues. CDR1 is MGHRA and CDR2 is YSYEKL in the germline V gene.

The chain links TRBV28 to TRBJ2-3; 8 nucleotides line up with TRBD2. The junction had 7 bases not matched to a gene; V was cut back by 6 bases and J by 5 bases. Germline CDR1 and CDR2: MDHEN and SYDVKM. The CDR3 covers 14 residues. The CDR3 region is CASRPAGAVDTQYF. The DNA of the CDR3 is TGTGCCAGCAGGCCAGCGGGAGCTGTAGATACGCAGTATTTT.

The V call is TRBV6-4, the J call TRBJ1-1; 7 bases are a match to TRBD1. This CDR3 is built from 13 residues. Germline V gene data show CDR1 as MRHNA and CDR2 as SNTAGT. Trimming took 5 bases from V and 4 from J; bases not matched to a gene: 4. CDR3 in amino acids: CASSNRGGTEAFF. CDR3 DNA sequence: TGTGCCAGCAGTAACAGGGGAGGCACTGAAGCTTTCTTT.